One sample yielded the 2 T cell receptor beta chains listed below, sequenced in a study of blood T cell repertoires in COVID-19 (TCRdb year 2020). Preparation of the library involved the immunoSEQ multiplex PCR assay. This is the immuneACCESS table as TCRdb keeps it, with only in-frame sequences that have V and J called. A part of the clones is gone; compared with another copy, unresolved V genes explain less than half, and the rest is unexplained. This sample holds about 380,000 clones; 70% to 90% were observed only once. The leading ten clones occupy under 1.5% of the sample. Material for sequencing was PBMCs or T cells enriched from blood (not recorded which). Every receptor here comes from a man under 40 who had recovered from COVID-19.

The rearrangement uses TRBV19 and TRBJ1-5; D uncertain. Germline V gene data show CDR1 as LNHDA and CDR2 as SQIVND (reference sequence). The V end lost 7 bases, the J end lost 4 bases, and 14 bases lay between the germline ends. This CDR3 is 14 amino acids long. In nucleotides, the CDR3 is TGTGCCAGTACTCGTATACGGGGTAATCAGCCCCAGCATTTT. It specifies CASTRIRGNQPQHF.

The chain carries TRBV19 and TRBJ1-1; 7 bases are a match to TRBD1. The V gene end was trimmed by 7 bases and the J gene end by 4 bases; junction bases not matched to a gene: 6. Germline lookup yields CDR1 LNHDA and CDR2 SQIVND (reference sequence). The CDR3 totals 13 residues. The CDR3 reads CASTLDRFTEAFF. The CDR3 coding sequence is TGTGCCAGTACCTTGGACAGGTTCACTGAAGCTTTCTTT.